Listed here are 12 T cell receptor beta chains from one sample, sequenced in a study of molecular identifiers for immune sequencing clone quantification (dated by TCRdb to 2016 to 2018). Libraries came from PCR. TCRdb shows the sequencer as Illumina HiSeq 4000. The public reads were reprocessed in TCRdb via fastp at Q25 and MiXCR, keeping in-frame beta chains. Here each entry gathers all rows of one CDR3 protein and keeps the most common genes and DNA. The sample yields about 320,000 distinct CDR3 sequences; around 21% were counted once. The ten largest clones capture over 0.7% of the sample. The sample consisted of naive CD8+ T cells from blood, with Jurkat cell RNA spiked in. The cell subset or site label here, explained by the study, means: FACS-sorted CD8+CD4-CCR7+CD45RA+ naive T cells. Source of these receptors: a human donor in good health. Some libraries in this study had Jurkat cell RNA spiked in.

Turning to this clonotype: Being one base from a much bigger clone, this may be a read error. This chain uses TRBV9 with TRBJ2-3, with 7 bases aligning to TRBD2. Trimming at V came to 3 bases and at J to 4 bases, leaving 8 bases not matched to a gene. This CDR3 region has 15 residues. Germline V gives CDR1 SGDLS, CDR2 YYNGEE. The CDR3 DNA reads TGTGCCAGCAGCGCCGGGGGGACGCCCCCAGATACGCAGTATTTT. Amino acids: CASSAGGTPPDTQYF.

This clonotype has more than one count but fewer than ten. The rearrangement uses TRBV3-1 and TRBJ2-6; D tentatively fits TRBD1 or TRBD2 (5 bases each). The CDR3 runs 19 residues. V was clipped by 0 bases and J by 4 bases, with 19 bases between them. Looked up from germline, CDR1 is LGHDT and CDR2 is YNNKEL (reference sequence). CDR3 loop: CASSQELASGTKGANVLTF. The CDR3 nucleotides read TGTGCCAGCAGCCAAGAGCTCGCCTCAGGGACCAAGGGGGCCAACGTCCTGACTTTC. Looking up the rest from reference TRBV3-1 and TRBJ2-6 gives the full variable domain: DTAVSQTPKYLVTQMGNDKSIKCEQNLGHDTMYWYKQDSKKFLKIMFSYNNKELIINETVPNRFSPKSPDKAHLNLHINSLELGDSAVYFCASSQELASGTKGANVLTFGAGSRLTVL.

This clonotype was recorded at least ten times. The V and J genes are TRBV7-2 and TRBJ1-5, with D maybe TRBD1 (5 bases). V lost 1 base to trimming and J lost 3 bases, with 10 bases between them. The CDR3 has 15 amino acids. In germline, CDR1 is SGHTA, CDR2 FQGNSA. CDR3 residues: CASSLGGGDNQPQHF. For the CDR3, the DNA is TGTGCCAGCAGCTTAGGTGGGGGGGACAATCAGCCCCAGCATTTT.

Many counts were recorded for this clonotype. This chain uses TRBV29-1 with TRBJ2-3, with D perhaps matching TRBD2 (5 bases). V shed 4 bases and J shed 2 bases, with 13 bases lying between them. The length of the CDR3 is 14 residues. Per germline, CDR1 SQVTM and CDR2 ANQGSEA. The CDR3 DNA sequence: TGCAGCGTTGTCTCAGAGGGTTTCACAGATACGCAGTATTTT. Its translation: CSVVSEGFTDTQYF.

This sequence joins TRBV3-1 and TRBJ1-2, with TRBD1 matching over 8 bases. Germline lookup yields CDR1 LGHDT and CDR2 YNNKEL (reference sequence). CDR3 length equals 16 residues. The V segment lost 4 bases and the J segment 6 bases; nucleotides outside the gene matches: 13. CDR3: CASSRPYFQGQDGYTF. The CDR3 region has the DNA TGTGCCAGCAGCCGCCCGTATTTTCAGGGACAGGATGGCTACACCTTC. Based on the CDR3 plus reference TRBV3-1 and TRBJ1-2, the full variable domain is DTAVSQTPKYLVTQMGNDKSIKCEQNLGHDTMYWYKQDSKKFLKIMFSYNNKELIINETVPNRFSPKSPDKAHLNLHINSLELGDSAVYFCASSRPYFQGQDGYTFGSGTRLTVV.

As for this clonotype: A clone one base away is much larger, so this may be a read error. The chain couples TRBV5-3 to TRBJ1-1; possibly TRBD1 for D (5 bases). TRBV5-3 has ORF status, its function being uncertain. The CDR3 has 13 residues. V was shortened by 10 bases and J by 4 bases, with 17 bases between the two germline ends. CDR3 sequence: CAGSTRGPTEAFF. As DNA, the CDR3 is TGTGCCGGCAGCACTCGGGGCCCCACTGAAGCTTTCTTT.

This clonotype has at least ten counts. This chain links TRBV6-6 with TRBJ1-3; D perhaps matches TRBD1 (5 bases). Germline CDR1 and CDR2: MNHNY and SVGAGI (reference sequence). The V end was cut by 2 bases, the J end by 3 bases, with 14 bases between. The CDR3 consists of 16 residues. CDR3 region: CASSYDLGQLGNTIYF. The CDR3 DNA is TGTGCCAGCAGTTACGACCTGGGGCAGCTTGGAAACACCATATATTTT.

In its sample, this clonotype was seen many times. The V and J genes are TRBV12-3 or TRBV12-4 and TRBJ1-5; D call uncertain. This CDR3 has 19 amino acids. V lost 5 bases to trimming and J lost 0 bases, with 23 bases between them. The CDR3 is CASSPTRPGITDSNQPQHF. CDR3 nucleotide sequence: TGTGCCAGCAGTCCGACCCGACCGGGCATCACCGATAGCAATCAGCCCCAGCATTTT.

The table lists this clonotype with many counts. The genes are TRBV6-5 and TRBJ2-7; tentatively, D is TRBD2 (5 bases). This CDR3 comprises 14 residues. The germline V gene encodes CDR1 MNHEY and CDR2 SVGAGI. V shed 5 bases and J shed 1 base, with 12 bases lying between them. The CDR3 region has the DNA TGTGCCAGCAGTCCTAGGAGAGGGTCCTACGAGCAGTACTTC. Translated: CASSPRRGSYEQYF.

This clonotype has a count of ten or more. The rearrangement uses TRBV10-3 and TRBJ1-1, with D unresolved. The CDR3 runs to 13 residues. V lost 6 bases and J lost 0, with 8 bases in between. Per the germline V gene, CDR1 is ENHRY and CDR2 is SYGVKD. The CDR3 sequence: CAIRIGVNTEAFF. The CDR3 DNA follows: TGTGCCATCAGGATTGGAGTGAACACTGAAGCTTTCTTT.

This clonotype was seen ten or more times. This rearrangement joins TRBV6-5 to TRBJ1-5, with 9 bases aligning to TRBD1. Germline V gene sequence: CDR1 MNHEY, CDR2 SVGAGI. V was clipped by 5 bases and J by 4 bases; unmatched bases: 6. This CDR3 is 15 amino acids long. CDR3 coding DNA: TGTGCCAGCAGTCCCGGGACAGGGAGAAATCAGCCCCAGCATTTT. It yields the protein CASSPGTGRNQPQHF.

On this clonotype: This sequence may be a read error, since a much larger clone differs from it by one base. The J gene is TRBJ2-7, the V gene TRBV4-3; D is unclear. The DNA matches TRBJ2-1 better at its end, which makes the J call doubtful. This CDR3 has 14 residues. CDR1 and CDR2 from the germline V gene are LGHNA and YSLEER. The CDR3: CASSQDLFSYEQFF. The CDR3 region has the DNA TGCGCCAGCAGCCAAGATCTGTTCTCCTACGAGCAGTTCTTC.